What follows describes a single T cell receptor beta chain. Per the study methods: Reference gene primer amplification yielded estimated nucleated cell counts. Clones were sequenced by immunoSEQ multiplex PCR, and TCRdb holds only the in-frame ones, with some missing. The DNA was the basis for D and trimming; V, J and clone size are from that table. The sample includes over 50,000 clones, 88% of them seen just once. The data originate from a study of blood T cell repertoires in COVID-19. Study information: Italy, Spain and the United States were the sources of the convalescent and acute COVID-19 samples. Sample material is recorded as cDNA or gDNA derived from T cells, B-cell-depleted T cells, or PBMCs.

CDR1 and CDR2 from the germline V gene are SGHKS and YYEKEE (reference sequence). The CDR3 is made up of 16 amino acids. V shed 4 bases and J 8 bases; nucleotides not matched to a gene: 13. The V gene is TRBV5-5, the J gene TRBJ2-1; 9 bases align to TRBD2. The clonotype comes from a human donor in a cohort sampled during active COVID-19. The sample consisted of peripheral blood. CDR3 sequence: CASSPWPASGMDEQFF. The DNA of the CDR3 is TGTGCCAGCAGCCCCTGGCCGGCTAGCGGGATGGATGAGCAGTTCTTC.